What follows are 24 T cell receptor beta chains derived from one specimen sequenced in a study of human T cells and chemical hapten exposure. TCRdb fed the RACE reads into MiXCR, producing one record per CDR3 protein. This sample yields around 160,000 distinct CDR3 sequences, of which about 14% are seen a single time; 1.5% to 2% belongs to the top ten. As for time point: patch test 1, 2 weeks after DPC sensitization. Documented treatment: therapeutic diphenylcyclopropenone sensitization with weekly scalp DPC. Here the sequenced sample was whole blood, taken in connection with sensitization to the hapten diphenylcyclopropenone (DPC). Receptors were obtained from a woman in her 30s with alopecia areata. Some clones in this sample may be carry-over from other donors' samples.

This clonotype occurred many times. The J gene is TRBJ2-1, the V gene TRBV6-4, with 12 positions matching TRBD2. V lost 0 bases, J lost 6 bases, and 0 bases stayed unmatched. Germline V gene lookup returns CDR1 MRHNA and CDR2 SNTAGT. The CDR3 is made up of 15 amino acids. The CDR3 protein is CASSDSTSGSNEQFF. The CDR3, as DNA: TGTGCCAGCAGTGACTCGACTAGCGGGAGCAATGAGCAGTTCTTC.

The V call is TRBV28, the J call TRBJ2-2; unclear D gene. V was pared by 8 bases and J by 4 bases, with 14 bases between. This CDR3 is 14 amino acids long. From germline, CDR1 is MDHEN and CDR2 SYDVKM. The CDR3 DNA reads TGTGCCAGCTCCAGGTCCCTTCTCACCGGGGAGCTGTTTTTT. Translating it yields CASSRSLLTGELFF.

This clonotype was picked up many times. V usage is TRBV4-1 and J usage is TRBJ1-5; the match to TRBD1 covers 7 bases. Trimming cost V 0 bases and J 6 bases; bases outside gene matches: 5. Germline V gene lookup returns CDR1 MGHRA and CDR2 YSYEKL. The CDR3 is 15 amino acids. The CDR3 DNA reads as TGCGCCAGCAGCCAAGATGGGGCAGGGGGTCAGCCCCAGCATTTT. Its translation: CASSQDGAGGQPQHF.

The gene calls are TRBV7-2 and TRBJ2-1; TRBD2 matches 13 bases. Germline CDR1 SGHTA, CDR2 FQGNSA. The CDR3 consists of 15 residues. Germline trimming cut 4 bases from V and 8 bases from J; bases unmatched to any gene: 5. DNA of the CDR3: TGTGCCAGCAGCTCAAGGGGACTAGCGGGATATGAGCAGTTCTTC. Its translation: CASSSRGLAGYEQFF.

The genes are TRBV7-9 and TRBJ1-1; TRBD1 aligns across 7 bases. The CDR3 is made up of 13 amino acids. The germline gives CDR1 SEHNR, CDR2 FQNEAQ (reference sequence). After removal of 3 bases from V and 8 bases from J, the junction contained 6 bases not matched to a gene. CDR3 nucleotides: TGTGCCAGCAGCTTTCTGGGACAGAAAGAAGCTTTCTTT. Translated: CASSFLGQKEAFF.

The J gene is TRBJ2-2, the V gene TRBV4-2, with 7 bases matching TRBD1. Trimming cost V 0 bases and J 0 bases; bases outside gene matches: 1. Germline loops: CDR1 LGHNA, CDR2 YNFKEQ. The CDR3 totals 16 residues. The CDR3, as DNA: TGTGCCAGCAGCCAAGAGACAGGGACGAACACCGGGGAGCTGTTTTTT. This encodes CASSQETGTNTGELFF.

This clonotype was recorded many times. The genes are TRBV6-1 and TRBJ2-1, with 9 bases fitting TRBD2. With 11 bases clipped from V and 8 bases from J, the junction kept 10 bases outside the gene matches. The CDR3 contains 13 residues. Germline V lookup: CDR1 MNHNS, CDR2 SASEGT. CDR3 nucleotides: TGTGCCGTCCGGATGCGGGGGGGAGATGAGCAGTTCTTC. Translating gives CAVRMRGGDEQFF.

CDR3 residues: CASRVRGDQPQHF. The CDR3 DNA sequence: TGTGCCAGCAGGGTACGTGGGGATCAGCCCCAGCATTTT. This chain links TRBV2 with TRBJ1-5; D is unclear. Trimming removed 6 bases from V and 5 bases from J, with 11 bases in between. The germline V gene has CDR1 SNHLY and CDR2 FYNNEI. The CDR3 has 13 amino acids.

This chain joins TRBV6-6 and TRBJ1-6, with D tentatively TRBD1 (5 bases). Germline V gene lookup returns CDR1 MNHNY and CDR2 SVGAGI (reference sequence). The CDR3 contains 14 residues. V was shortened by 6 bases and J by 5 bases, with 11 bases between the two germline ends. CDR3 region: CASRLGGDNSPLHF. In DNA, the CDR3 is TGTGCCAGCAGGCTCGGGGGTGATAATTCACCCCTCCACTTT.

Only a few counts were recorded for this clonotype. This chain links TRBV4-1 with TRBJ1-2; D not resolved. This CDR3 is 15 amino acids long. Germline CDR1 reads MGHRA; CDR2 reads YSYEKL. V shed 0 bases and J shed 8 bases, with 16 bases lying between them. As DNA, the CDR3 is TGCGCCAGCAGCCAAGAAGGAGGGAGGTCAAGGGGCTACACCTTC. It translates to CASSQEGGRSRGYTF.

This clonotype turned up a few times. The J gene is TRBJ1-1, the V gene TRBV27; D ambiguous. Germline values: CDR1 MNHEY, CDR2 SMNVEV (reference sequence). Trimming took off 10 bases at V and 9 bases at J, with 9 bases between the two ends. This CDR3 contains 9 residues. CDR3 sequence (DNA): TGTGCCACCCACCGTAAAGCTTTCTTT. Protein: CATHRKAFF.

This clonotype has a handful of counts. The genes are TRBV28 and TRBJ2-1, with 8 bases identical to TRBD1. Germline CDR1 is MDHEN and CDR2 is SYDVKM. The CDR3 has 14 residues. The V and J ends lost 7 bases and 9 bases, in that order; junction bases with no gene match: 11. In nucleotides, the CDR3 is TGTGCCAGCACTTATAGGGACAGGAGAGGTGAGCAGTTCTTC. Translation: CASTYRDRRGEQFF.

This chain connects TRBV6-5 to TRBJ2-3, with 11 positions matching TRBD2. The CDR3 spans 18 residues. Trimming cost V 0 bases and J 9 bases; bases outside gene matches: 14. Germline V gene lookup returns CDR1 MNHEY and CDR2 SVGAGI. The CDR3 DNA reads as TGTGCCAGCAGTTACTCAGTCCTAGCGGGGGGTCCGGGAGACACGCAGTATTTT. Translating it yields CASSYSVLAGGPGDTQYF.

V is TRBV20-1 and J is TRBJ2-1; 8 bases agree with TRBD2. The CDR3 runs to 14 residues. CDR1 and CDR2 (germline): DFQATT, SNEGSKA (reference sequence). J lost 7 bases, V lost 6 bases, and 11 bases had no gene match. The CDR3 sequence is CSAPGLGPWNEQFF. The CDR3 DNA reads as TGCAGTGCGCCGGGACTAGGGCCTTGGAATGAGCAGTTCTTC.

The table lists this clonotype with a few counts. This sequence joins TRBV12-3 or TRBV12-4 and TRBJ1-1, with D possibly matching TRBD1 (6 bases). This CDR3 contains 15 residues. Trimming removed 4 bases from V and 7 bases from J, with 19 bases in between. CDR3 bases: TGTGCCAGCAGTTGGGGTCTGGATAGGGGGAATGAAGCTTTCTTT. It codes for CASSWGLDRGNEAFF.

This clonotype was counted between two and nine times. The V gene is TRBV7-9, the J gene TRBJ1-2; 8 bases line up with TRBD1. The V segment lost 6 bases and the J segment 0 bases; nucleotides outside the gene matches: 6. Germline loops: CDR1 SEHNR, CDR2 FQNEAQ (reference sequence). This CDR3 is built from 15 residues. Here the CDR3 reads CASSSGQGPNYGYTF. CDR3 DNA: TGTGCCAGCAGTTCCGGACAGGGACCTAACTATGGCTACACCTTC.

This clonotype was observed a few times. The chain joins TRBV28 to TRBJ2-7; perhaps TRBD1 as D (5 bases). Trimming cost V 7 bases and J 6 bases, with 13 bases left between them. Looked up from germline, CDR1 is MDHEN and CDR2 is SYDVKM. The CDR3 length is 12 residues. As DNA, the CDR3 is TGTGCCAGCACCCCAGGGCGCCTCGAGCAGTACTTC. It is translated as CASTPGRLEQYF.

In this sample, this clonotype turned up once. The genes are TRBV4-2 and TRBJ2-1, with D unclear. CDR3 length equals 13 residues. Trimming stripped 1 base from V and 10 bases from J, with 11 bases between. Germline-derived CDR1 and CDR2 are LGHNA and YNFKEQ. This CDR3 reads CASSQGVRTEQFF. For the CDR3, the DNA is TGTGCCAGCAGCCAAGGGGTAAGAACGGAGCAGTTCTTC.

In this sample, this clonotype turned up a few times. The J gene is TRBJ1-2, the V gene TRBV6-6; 7 bases align to TRBD1. Germline V CDR1 and CDR2: MNHNY, SVGAGI (reference sequence). Losses at the gene ends were 2 bases for V and 4 bases for J; bases not matched to a gene: 4. The CDR3 spans 14 residues. CDR3 in DNA: TGTGCCAGCAGTTACCATGACAGGGCCTATGGCTACACCTTC. Encoded protein: CASSYHDRAYGYTF.

The rearrangement links TRBV28 to TRBJ1-5, with D possibly TRBD1 on 5 matching bases. The germline gives CDR1 MDHEN, CDR2 SYDVKM. The CDR3 runs to 14 residues. The V and J ends lost 1 base and 5 bases respectively, with 9 bases between them. CDR3 protein: CASSLSGIHQPQHF. CDR3 bases: TGTGCCAGCAGTTTATCAGGGATCCATCAGCCCCAGCATTTT.

The J gene is TRBJ1-2, the V gene TRBV6-5, with D uncertain. CDR1 MNHEY and CDR2 SVGAGI come from the germline V gene. This CDR3 is built from 15 residues. V gave up 0 bases and J gave up 2 bases, with 10 bases separating them. The CDR3 here is CASSYSATVNYGYTF. CDR3 in DNA: TGTGCCAGCAGTTACTCAGCGACGGTGAACTATGGCTACACCTTC.

The chain has TRBV18 and TRBJ1-2; possible D gene TRBD1, 6 bases. V lost 3 bases to trimming and J lost 8 bases, with 19 bases between them. This CDR3 spans 15 amino acids. In germline, CDR1 is KGHSH, CDR2 LQKENI. CDR3 in DNA: TGTGCCAGCTCACCCAAAATCGAGGGGGATGAAGGCTACACCTTC. This encodes CASSPKIEGDEGYTF.

The chain has TRBV10-3 and TRBJ2-5; D perhaps matches TRBD1 (6 bases). Germline CDR1 and CDR2: ENHRY and SYGVKD. With 0 bases removed from V and 1 base from J, the gap between germline ends came to 6 bases. This CDR3 has 14 amino acids. In DNA form, the CDR3 reads TGTGCCATCAGTGAGTCAGGGGGCCAAGAGACCCAGTACTTC. Its protein is CAISESGGQETQYF.

The chain's CDR3 is CASSSDRRWNTEAFF. The CDR3 DNA reads TGTGCCAGCAGTTCCGACAGACGATGGAACACTGAAGCTTTCTTT. The chain has TRBV28 and TRBJ1-1; the D gene is possibly TRBD1 (5 bases). The V and J ends lost 4 bases and 1 base respectively, with 13 bases between them. The CDR3 has 15 amino acids. In germline, CDR1 is MDHEN, CDR2 SYDVKM.